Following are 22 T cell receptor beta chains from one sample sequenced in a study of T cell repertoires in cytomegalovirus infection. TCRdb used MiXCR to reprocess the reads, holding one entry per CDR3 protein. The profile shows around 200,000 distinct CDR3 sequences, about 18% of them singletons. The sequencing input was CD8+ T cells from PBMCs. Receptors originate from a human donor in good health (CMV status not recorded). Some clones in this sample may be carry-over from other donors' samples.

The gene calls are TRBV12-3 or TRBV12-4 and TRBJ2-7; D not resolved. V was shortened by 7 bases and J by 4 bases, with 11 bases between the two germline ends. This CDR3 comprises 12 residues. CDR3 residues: CASKIQGYEQYF. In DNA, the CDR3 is TGTGCCAGCAAAATTCAAGGGTACGAGCAGTACTTC.

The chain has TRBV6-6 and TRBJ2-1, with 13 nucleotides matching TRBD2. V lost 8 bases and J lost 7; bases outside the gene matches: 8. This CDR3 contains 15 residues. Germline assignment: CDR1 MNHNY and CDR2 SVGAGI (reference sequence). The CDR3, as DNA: TGTGCCAGCGGTACTCCGGGACTAGCGGGGAATGAGCAGTTCTTC. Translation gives CASGTPGLAGNEQFF.

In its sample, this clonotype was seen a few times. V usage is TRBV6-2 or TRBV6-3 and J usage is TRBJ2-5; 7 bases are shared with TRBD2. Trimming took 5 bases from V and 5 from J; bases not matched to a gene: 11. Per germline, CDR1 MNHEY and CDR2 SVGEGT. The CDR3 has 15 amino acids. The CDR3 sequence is CASSRRLAIVETQYF. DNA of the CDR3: TGTGCCAGCAGTCGACGACTAGCTATTGTCGAGACCCAGTACTTC.

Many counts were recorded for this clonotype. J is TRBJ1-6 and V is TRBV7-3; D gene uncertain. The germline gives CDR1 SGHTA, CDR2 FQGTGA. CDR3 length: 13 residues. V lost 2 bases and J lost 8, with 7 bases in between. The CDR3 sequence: CASSLLSHSPLHF. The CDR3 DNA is TGTGCCAGCAGCTTATTAAGTCATTCACCCCTCCACTTT. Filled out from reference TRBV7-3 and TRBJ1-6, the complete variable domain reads GAGVSQTPSNKVTEKGKYVELRCDPISGHTALYWYRQSLGQGPEFLIYFQGTGAADDSGLPNDRFFAVRPEGSVSTLKIQRTERGDSAVYLCASSLLSHSPLHFGNGTRLTVT.

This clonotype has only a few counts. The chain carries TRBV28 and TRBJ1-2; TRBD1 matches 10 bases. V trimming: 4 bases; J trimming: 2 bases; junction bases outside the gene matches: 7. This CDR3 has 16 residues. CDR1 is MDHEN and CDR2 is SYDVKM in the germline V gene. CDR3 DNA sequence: TGTGCCAGCAGTTGGGACAGGGGAACATTCAACTATGGCTACACCTTC. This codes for CASSWDRGTFNYGYTF.

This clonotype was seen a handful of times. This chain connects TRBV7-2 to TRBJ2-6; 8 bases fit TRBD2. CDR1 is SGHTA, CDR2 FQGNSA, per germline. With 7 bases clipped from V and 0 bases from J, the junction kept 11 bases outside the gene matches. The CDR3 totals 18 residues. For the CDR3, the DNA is TGTGCCAGCAACCCGTTCGGGGGGGGCCCCTCTGGGGCCAACGTCCTGACTTTC. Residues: CASNPFGGGPSGANVLTF.

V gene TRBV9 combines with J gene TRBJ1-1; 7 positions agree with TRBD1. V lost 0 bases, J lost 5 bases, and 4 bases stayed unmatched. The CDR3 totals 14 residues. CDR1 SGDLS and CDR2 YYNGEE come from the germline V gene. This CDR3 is CASSVEGARTEAFF. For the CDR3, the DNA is TGTGCCAGCAGCGTAGAGGGGGCAAGGACTGAAGCTTTCTTT.

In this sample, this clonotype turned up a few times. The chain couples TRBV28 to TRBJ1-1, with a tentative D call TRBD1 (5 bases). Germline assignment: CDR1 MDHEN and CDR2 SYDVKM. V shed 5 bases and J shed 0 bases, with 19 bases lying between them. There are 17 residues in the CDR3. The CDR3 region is CASSPFRATPLNTEAFF. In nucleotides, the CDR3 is TGTGCCAGCAGTCCCTTCAGGGCCACCCCCTTGAACACTGAAGCTTTCTTT.

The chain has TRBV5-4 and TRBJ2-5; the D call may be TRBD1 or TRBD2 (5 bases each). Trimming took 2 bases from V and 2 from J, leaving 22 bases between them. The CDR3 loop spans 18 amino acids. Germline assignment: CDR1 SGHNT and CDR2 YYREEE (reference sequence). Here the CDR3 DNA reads TGTGCCAGCAGCTTAAGGGACCTGCCGGCGGTCCGACAAGAGACCCAGTACTTC. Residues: CASSLRDLPAVRQETQYF.

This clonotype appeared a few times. CDR3 sequence reads: CSAPLRGEQYF. In DNA, the CDR3 is TGCAGTGCTCCCCTCAGGGGCGAGCAGTACTTC. The gene calls are TRBV20-1 and TRBJ2-7; the D gene is possibly TRBD1 (6 bases). The CDR3 length is 11 residues. The V and J ends lost 5 bases and 6 bases respectively, with 11 bases between them. The germline gives CDR1 DFQATT, CDR2 SNEGSKA (reference sequence).

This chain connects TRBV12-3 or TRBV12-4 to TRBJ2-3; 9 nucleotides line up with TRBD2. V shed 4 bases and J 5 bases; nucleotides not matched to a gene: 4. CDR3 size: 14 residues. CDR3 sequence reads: CASSSRTSVDTQYF. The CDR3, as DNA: TGTGCCAGCAGTTCACGGACTAGCGTAGATACGCAGTATTTT.

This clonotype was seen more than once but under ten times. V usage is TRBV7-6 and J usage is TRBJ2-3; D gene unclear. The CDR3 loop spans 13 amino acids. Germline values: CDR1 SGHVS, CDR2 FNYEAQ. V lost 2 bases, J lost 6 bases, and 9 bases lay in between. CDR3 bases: TGTGCCAGCAGCTTAAAAGGCCGGGATACGCAGTATTTT. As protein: CASSLKGRDTQYF.

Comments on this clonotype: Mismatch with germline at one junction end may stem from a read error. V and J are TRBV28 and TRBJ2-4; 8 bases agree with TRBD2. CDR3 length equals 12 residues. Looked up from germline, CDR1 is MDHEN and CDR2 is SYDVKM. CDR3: CASSSRLASSDF. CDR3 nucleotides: TGTGCCAGCAGTAGTCGACTAGCGTCATCGGACTTC.

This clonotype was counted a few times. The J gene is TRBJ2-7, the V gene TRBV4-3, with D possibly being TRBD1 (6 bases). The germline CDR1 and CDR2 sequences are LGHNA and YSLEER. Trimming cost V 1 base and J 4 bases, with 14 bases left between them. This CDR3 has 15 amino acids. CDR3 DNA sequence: TGCGCCAGCAGCCAAGTCGCCGGGACAAATTACGAGCAGTACTTC. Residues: CASSQVAGTNYEQYF.

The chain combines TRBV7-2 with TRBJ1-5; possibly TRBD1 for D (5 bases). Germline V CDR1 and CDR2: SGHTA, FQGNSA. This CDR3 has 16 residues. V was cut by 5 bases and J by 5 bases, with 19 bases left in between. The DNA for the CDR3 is TGTGCCAGCAGCCTTCGGTCAGGGCTGATGGATCAGCCCCAGCATTTT. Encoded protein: CASSLRSGLMDQPQHF.

CDR3 bases: TGTGCCAGCACCTGGGGAGTTTCTAGCACAGATACGCAGTATTTT. This translates into CASTWGVSSTDTQYF. The chain is built from TRBV28 and TRBJ2-3; D perhaps matches TRBD2 (5 bases). Looked up from germline, CDR1 is MDHEN and CDR2 is SYDVKM. V dropped 7 bases and J dropped 0 bases, with 14 bases sitting between them. This CDR3 comprises 15 residues.

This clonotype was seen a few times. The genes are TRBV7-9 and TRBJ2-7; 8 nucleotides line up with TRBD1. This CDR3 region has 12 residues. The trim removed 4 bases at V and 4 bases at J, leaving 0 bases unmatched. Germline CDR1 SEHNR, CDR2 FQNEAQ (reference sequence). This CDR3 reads CASSWDRYEQYF. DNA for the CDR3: TGTGCCAGCAGCTGGGACAGGTACGAGCAGTACTTC.

CDR3 amino acids: CASSLTPSAGELFF. The CDR3 nucleotides read TGTGCCAGCAGTTTAACCCCTAGCGCAGGGGAGCTGTTTTTT. This chain uses TRBV28 with TRBJ2-2; tentatively, D is TRBD2 (6 bases). This CDR3 region has 14 residues. CDR1 and CDR2 (germline): MDHEN, SYDVKM. The V end was cut by 2 bases, the J end by 8 bases, with 12 bases between.

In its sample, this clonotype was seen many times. CDR3 nucleotide sequence: TGTGCCAGCAGCTTAGGGCGCGGTAGCAATCAGCCCCAGCATTTT. This encodes CASSLGRGSNQPQHF. The rearrangement uses TRBV7-2 and TRBJ1-5; no definite D call. The CDR3 has 15 amino acids. V was cut by 1 base and J by 0 bases, with 7 bases left in between. Germline assignment: CDR1 SGHTA and CDR2 FQGNSA.

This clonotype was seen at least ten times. The DNA for the CDR3 is TGTGCCAGCAGCTTCCGGGGGCTCCAAGAGACCCAGTACTTC. This codes for CASSFRGLQETQYF. The chain recombines TRBV7-2 with TRBJ2-5; either TRBD1 or TRBD2 may fit D (6 bases each). The CDR3 is made up of 14 amino acids. Germline CDR1 SGHTA, CDR2 FQGNSA. V was trimmed by 3 bases and J by 1 base, leaving 9 bases between them.

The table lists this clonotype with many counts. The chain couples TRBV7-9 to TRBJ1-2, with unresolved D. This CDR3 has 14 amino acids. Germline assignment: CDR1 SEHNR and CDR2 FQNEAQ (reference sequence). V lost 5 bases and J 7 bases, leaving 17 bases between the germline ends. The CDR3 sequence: CASSPITRIGGYTF. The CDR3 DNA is TGTGCCAGCAGCCCTATCACTCGTATCGGTGGCTACACCTTC.

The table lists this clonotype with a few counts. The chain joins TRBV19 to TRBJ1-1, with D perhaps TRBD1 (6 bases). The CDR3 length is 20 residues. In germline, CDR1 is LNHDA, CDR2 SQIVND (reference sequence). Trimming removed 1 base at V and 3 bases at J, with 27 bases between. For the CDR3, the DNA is TGTGCCAGTAGTATAGGTGGACAGTATACTCCGTACGGGGAAGACACTGAAGCTTTCTTT. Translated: CASSIGGQYTPYGEDTEAFF.